This entry features one T cell receptor beta chain sequence. This entry is derived from a study of blood T cell repertoires in COVID-19. Study overall: COVID-19 samples collected from the United States, Italy and Spain covered acute and convalescent phases. Nucleic acid was either cDNA or gDNA, and it came from T cells, B-cell-depleted T cells, or PBMCs.

Trimming at V came to 6 bases and at J to 1 base, leaving 6 bases not matched to a gene. This CDR3 has 15 residues. Germline V lookup: CDR1 LNHDA, CDR2 SQIVND (reference sequence). Methods used by the authors: Amplification of reference gene primers was used by the study to estimate nucleated cell counts. Profiling relied on immunoSEQ multiplex PCR, and the TCRdb table lists in-frame clones only, not all of them. V, J and clone size reflect that table, while D and trimming were determined from the DNA. The sample includes some 370,000 clones, about 90% of them seen just once. What was sequenced was peripheral blood. The rearrangement uses TRBV19 and TRBJ1-5; TRBD1 aligns across 7 bases. This TCR came from a man aged 18 to 29 with active or convalescent COVID-19. In DNA, the CDR3 is TGTGCCAGTAGCCCGGGACAGAGAAGCAATCAGCCCCAGCATTTT. Protein sequence: CASSPGQRSNQPQHF.